This entry lists 23 T cell receptor beta chains sequenced from one sample in a study of beta chain features in type 1 diabetes. Every isolated RNA sample was fully reverse transcribed, so sequencing captured expressed TCRB transcripts. Profiled with immunoSEQ multiplex PCR; TCRdb holds only in-frame clones, not every one. This table has hundreds of thousands of clones, roughly 15% appearing once. Sequenced: naive CD4+ T cells from blood. The receptors were sampled from a man aged 18 to 29 in good health.

The chain links TRBV7-3 to TRBJ2-4; 8 bases agree with TRBD1. The trim removed 5 bases at V and 2 bases at J, leaving 8 bases unmatched. Per germline, CDR1 SGHTA and CDR2 FQGTGA. This CDR3 is 16 amino acids long. The CDR3 loop reads CASSPPGQGTKNIQYF. DNA of the CDR3: TGTGCCAGCAGCCCGCCCGGACAGGGAACCAAAAACATTCAGTACTTC.

This clone was recorded only once. The CDR3 DNA sequence: TGTGCCAGCAGCGCCCAGGGAGGAACCTACGAGCAGTACTTC. Its translation: CASSAQGGTYEQYF. This rearrangement joins TRBV7-9 to TRBJ2-7; weak D call: TRBD2 (6 bases). The CDR3 is 14 residues long. The V and J ends lost 5 bases and 2 bases respectively, with 13 bases between them. Germline CDR1 and CDR2: SEHNR and FQNEAQ (reference sequence).

This chain links TRBV2 with TRBJ2-1; the D call may be TRBD1 or TRBD2 (7 bases each). Germline V gives CDR1 SNHLY, CDR2 FYNNEI. This CDR3 region has 12 residues. The V end was cut by 7 bases, the J end by 8 bases, with 12 bases between. The DNA for the CDR3 is TGTGCCAGCAACCAGGGGGGGGATGAGCAGTTCTTC. Encoded protein: CASNQGGDEQFF. Full variable domain (rest looked up from reference TRBV2 and TRBJ2-1): EPEVTQTPSHQVTQMGQEVILRCVPISNHLYFYWYRQILGQKVEFLVSFYNNEISEKSEIFDDQFSVERPDGSNFTLKIRSTKLEDSAMYFCASNQGGDEQFFGPGTRLTVL.

This clone was recorded a few times. The V and J genes are TRBV5-4 and TRBJ2-7, with 9 bases that match TRBD2. The CDR3 runs to 14 residues. With V trimmed by 7 bases and J by 2 bases, 7 bases remained unmatched. The V gene's germline CDR1 is SGHNT and CDR2 YYREEE (reference sequence). The CDR3 loop reads CASRLAGGPYEQYF. The CDR3 DNA follows: TGTGCCAGCCGACTCGCGGGGGGGCCCTACGAGCAGTACTTC.

The chain uses TRBV25-1 and TRBJ1-3, with a weak D call TRBD1 (5 bases). Germline V gene data show CDR1 as MGHDK and CDR2 as SYGVNS. The CDR3 consists of 13 residues. The V gene lost 7 bases and the J gene lost 3 bases, with 10 bases spanning the gap. CDR3 amino acids: CASTGGIGNTIYF. In nucleotides, the CDR3 is TGTGCCAGCACGGGGGGTATTGGAAACACCATATATTTT.

This clone occurred a few times. The rearrangement uses TRBV18 and TRBJ1-2, with D possibly TRBD1 on 5 matching bases. The V end was cut by 3 bases, the J end by 4 bases, with 15 bases between. Germline CDR1 is KGHSH and CDR2 is LQKENI. The length of the CDR3 is 15 residues. CDR3 nucleotides: TGTGCCAGCTCACCCTCCCGAACAGGTTTCTATGGCTACACCTTC. This gives the protein CASSPSRTGFYGYTF.

This clone has only a few counts. The chain employs TRBV27 and TRBJ2-7; 7 bases map to TRBD1. The CDR3 covers 15 residues. The V and J ends lost 4 bases and 0 bases, in that order; junction bases with no gene match: 6. Germline-derived CDR1 and CDR2 are MNHEY and SMNVEV (reference sequence). In DNA form, the CDR3 reads TGTGCCAGCAGTTCGGTGACAGGGAACTCCTACGAGCAGTACTTC. Protein: CASSSVTGNSYEQYF.

The rearrangement links TRBV19 to TRBJ2-7, with 8 bases that match TRBD1. The ends lost 5 bases at V and 0 bases at J; junction bases unmatched: 6. Germline V gene lookup returns CDR1 LNHDA and CDR2 SQIVND (reference sequence). CDR3 length equals 15 residues. CDR3 region: CASSSTGQGSYEQYF. The CDR3 nucleotides read TGTGCCAGTAGTTCTACCGGACAGGGCTCCTACGAGCAGTACTTC.

The chain recombines TRBV19 with TRBJ1-1; D ambiguous. This CDR3 is built from 16 residues. Germline CDR1 and CDR2: LNHDA and SQIVND (reference sequence). V gave up 2 bases and J gave up 4 bases, with 17 bases separating them. CDR3 bases: TGTGCCAGTAGTATACCCGGGAGGACGTCGTTCACTGAAGCTTTCTTT. It is translated as CASSIPGRTSFTEAFF.

This clone was counted only a few times. The V and J genes are TRBV6-6 and TRBJ1-1; 7 positions match TRBD1. The ends lost 7 bases at V and 8 bases at J; junction bases unmatched: 7. The CDR3 contains 12 residues. Per the germline V gene, CDR1 is MNHNY and CDR2 is SVGAGI (reference sequence). In DNA form, the CDR3 reads TGTGCCAGCAATGACAGGGTAGCGGAAGCTTTCTTT. Translation: CASNDRVAEAFF.

Only a few counts were recorded for this clone. The rearrangement joins TRBV4-1 to TRBJ2-3; 9 bases match TRBD2. Unmatched junction bases numbered 2, after V lost 4 bases and J lost 3 bases. This CDR3 region has 14 residues. Looked up from germline, CDR1 is MGHRA and CDR2 is YSYEKL. The DNA of the CDR3 is TGCGCCAGCAGCCCGGCGGGGGGGACAGATACGCAGTATTTT. This gives the protein CASSPAGGTDTQYF.

The V and J genes are TRBV28 and TRBJ1-5, with D perhaps matching TRBD1 (5 bases). CDR3 length: 15 amino acids. From germline, CDR1 is MDHEN and CDR2 SYDVKM. V was shortened by 3 bases and J by 0 bases, with 9 bases between the two germline ends. CDR3 residues: CASSLGGFSNQPQHF. The CDR3 nucleotides read TGTGCCAGCAGTTTGGGGGGTTTTAGCAATCAGCCCCAGCATTTT.

V gene TRBV30 combines with J gene TRBJ1-5; 9 nucleotides align to TRBD1. V shed 5 bases, J shed 4 bases, and the junction held 6 bases outside the gene matches. The CDR3 consists of 14 residues. The germline V gene has CDR1 GTSNPN and CDR2 SVGIG (reference sequence). The CDR3 loop reads CAWDRGLGNQPQHF. The CDR3 DNA sequence: TGTGCCTGGGACAGGGGGTTGGGAAATCAGCCCCAGCATTTT. Full variable domain (remainder filled in from reference TRBV30 and TRBJ1-5): SQTIHQWPATLVQPVGSPLSLECTVEGTSNPNLYWYRQAAGRGLQLLFYSVGIGQISSEVPQNLSASRPQDRQFILSSKKLLLSDSGFYLCAWDRGLGNQPQHFGDGTRLSIL.

This clone was observed a handful of times. The J gene is TRBJ1-5, the V gene TRBV2, with 8 bases matching TRBD1. Germline CDR1 SNHLY, CDR2 FYNNEI. This CDR3 is built from 16 residues. The V gene end was trimmed by 7 bases and the J gene end by 2 bases; junction bases not matched to a gene: 10. CDR3 loop: CASTEGRGRGNQPQHF. CDR3 bases: TGTGCCAGCACGGAGGGCAGGGGGCGCGGCAATCAGCCCCAGCATTTT.

This clone was seen only a few times. V usage is TRBV9 and J usage is TRBJ2-1, with 10 nucleotides matching TRBD2. Per the germline V gene, CDR1 is SGDLS and CDR2 is YYNGEE. This CDR3 is 18 amino acids long. The V and J ends lost 0 bases and 6 bases, in that order; junction bases with no gene match: 12. The CDR3 region has the DNA TGTGCCAGCAGCGTAGCTAGCGGGAGCGGGTACGACGGCAATGAGCAGTTCTTC. Its translation is CASSVASGSGYDGNEQFF.

The CDR3 loop is CASSLRETTGLHEQYF. The CDR3 coding sequence is TGTGCCAGCAGCTTAAGGGAAACCACAGGGCTCCACGAGCAGTACTTC. J is TRBJ2-7 and V is TRBV7-2, with D possibly being TRBD1 (6 bases). V was pared by 2 bases and J by 5 bases, with 19 bases between. Germline V gene lookup returns CDR1 SGHTA and CDR2 FQGNSA. The length of the CDR3 is 16 residues.

V usage is TRBV5-1 and J usage is TRBJ2-1; 7 nucleotides match TRBD2. CDR1 is SGHRS, CDR2 YFSETQ, per germline. This CDR3 comprises 18 residues. Trimming at V came to 4 bases and at J to 6 bases, leaving 19 bases not matched to a gene. CDR3 in DNA: TGCGCCAGCAGCAGCTCCGGGGCAACGAGGGGAGGGCTCAATGAGCAGTTCTTC. Translated: CASSSSGATRGGLNEQFF. The full variable domain, its missing parts supplied by reference TRBV5-1 and TRBJ2-1, is KAGVTQTPRYLIKTRGQQVTLSCSPISGHRSVSWYQQTPGQGLQFLFEYFSETQRNKGNFPGRFSGRQFSNSRSEMNVSTLELGDSALYLCASSSSGATRGGLNEQFFGPGTRLTVL.

The table lists this clone with a few counts. The chain has TRBV6-5 and TRBJ1-3; D unclear. The CDR3 spans 16 residues. Germline V gene lookup returns CDR1 MNHEY and CDR2 SVGAGI. Trimming took off 3 bases at V and 0 bases at J, with 12 bases between the two ends. This CDR3 reads CASSYRGRSSGNTIYF. The DNA for the CDR3 is TGTGCCAGCAGTTATAGAGGACGGTCCTCTGGAAACACCATATATTTT.

The chain recombines TRBV4-2 with TRBJ2-2; 8 bases match TRBD1. Germline V gene sequence: CDR1 LGHNA, CDR2 YNFKEQ. Losses at the gene ends were 7 bases for V and 1 base for J; bases not matched to a gene: 5. The CDR3 contains 15 residues. The DNA of the CDR3 is TGTGCCAGCATCAGGGGGCTGGAGAACACCGGGGAGCTGTTTTTT. Encoded protein: CASIRGLENTGELFF.

The chain has TRBV7-2 and TRBJ2-2; 7 bases are shared with TRBD2. The CDR3 has 15 residues. The trim removed 0 bases at V and 4 bases at J, leaving 2 bases unmatched. Germline CDR1 is SGHTA and CDR2 is FQGNSA. The CDR3 loop reads CASSLAPSGTGELFF. The CDR3 bases are TGTGCCAGCAGCTTAGCGCCTAGCGGCACCGGGGAGCTGTTTTTT.

This chain uses TRBV5-4 with TRBJ2-4; D tentatively reads TRBD1 or TRBD2 (6 bases each). CDR1 is SGHNT and CDR2 is YYREEE in the germline V gene (reference sequence). Trimming removed 3 bases from V and 7 bases from J, with 17 bases in between. The CDR3 is 15 amino acids. The CDR3: CASSWGASPGNIQYF. As DNA, the CDR3 is TGTGCCAGCAGCTGGGGGGCCTCTCCCGGGAACATTCAGTACTTC.

V gene TRBV25-1 combines with J gene TRBJ2-2; 9 positions match TRBD2. The V gene end was trimmed by 3 bases and the J gene end by 2 bases; junction bases not matched to a gene: 7. This CDR3 has 17 residues. Germline V gene data show CDR1 as MGHDK and CDR2 as SYGVNS. The CDR3 DNA follows: TGTGCCAGCAGTGATCCAGGGACTAGCCTCAACACCGGGGAGCTGTTTTTT. This encodes CASSDPGTSLNTGELFF. The full variable domain, rest sourced from reference TRBV25-1 and TRBJ2-2, is EADIYQTPRYLVIGTGKKITLECSQTMGHDKMYWYQQDPGMELHLIHYSYGVNSTEKGDLSSESTVSRIRTEHFPLTLESARPSHTSQYLCASSDPGTSLNTGELFFGEGSRLTVL.

The genes are TRBV5-1 and TRBJ2-3; D unclear. V was pared by 4 bases and J by 2 bases, with 17 bases between. CDR1 SGHRS and CDR2 YFSETQ come from the germline V gene. This CDR3 spans 16 amino acids. CDR3 DNA sequence: TGCGCCAGCAGCCGAAACCCGATCGGCCTCACAGATACGCAGTATTTT. Translation gives CASSRNPIGLTDTQYF.